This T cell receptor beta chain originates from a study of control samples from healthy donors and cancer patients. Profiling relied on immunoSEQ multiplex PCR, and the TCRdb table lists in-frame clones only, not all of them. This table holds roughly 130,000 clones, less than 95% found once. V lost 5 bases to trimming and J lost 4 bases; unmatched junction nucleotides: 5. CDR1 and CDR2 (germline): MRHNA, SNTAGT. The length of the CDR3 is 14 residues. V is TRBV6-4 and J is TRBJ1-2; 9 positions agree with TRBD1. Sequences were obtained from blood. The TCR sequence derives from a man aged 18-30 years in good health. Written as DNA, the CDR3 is TGTGCCAGCAGTCGGACAGGGGACGCCTATGGCTACACCTTC. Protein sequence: CASSRTGDAYGYTF.